The next 27 T cell receptor beta chains were all read from a single sample in a study of T cell repertoires in cytomegalovirus infection. TCRdb called the reads again in MiXCR, with one record for every CDR3 protein. The sample gives 740,000 or so distinct CDR3 sequences, approximately 40% of which show up once; roughly 2.8% is in the top ten. The sample comprised PBMCs. These receptors came from a human donor in good health (CMV status not recorded). Some clones in this sample may be carry-over from other donors' samples.

V usage is TRBV12-5 and J usage is TRBJ1-1; D is ambiguous. This CDR3 spans 15 amino acids. Per germline, CDR1 LGHNT and CDR2 FRNRAP. The V gene lost 1 base and the J gene lost 0 bases, with 9 bases spanning the gap. In nucleotides, the CDR3 is TGTGCTAGTGGTTTGGGATTCACAGTGAACACTGAAGCTTTCTTT. This sequence encodes CASGLGFTVNTEAFF.

On this clonotype itself: One base away lies a much larger clone, so this may be a sequencing read error. Since no conserved phenylalanine or tryptophan closes the CDR3, a read error is the likely cause. The chain carries TRBV30 and TRBJ1-2; D is undetermined. CDR1 is GTSNPN and CDR2 is SVGIG in the germline V gene (reference sequence). V shed 3 bases and J shed 7 bases, with 9 bases lying between them. CDR3 length: 11 amino acids. The CDR3 nucleotides read TGTGCCTGGAGGGGGTTATCTGGCTACACCTTA. Protein sequence: CAWRGLSGYTL.

The chain recombines TRBV7-8 with TRBJ1-5; D is possibly TRBD1 (5 bases). This CDR3 region has 17 residues. Germline loops: CDR1 SGHVS, CDR2 FQNEAQ. The V end lost 6 bases, the J end lost 7 bases, and 25 bases lay between the germline ends. The CDR3 DNA is TGTGCCAGCAGTCTTACTTTCTTTCTCGTTGGGGCCCAGCCCCAGCATTTT. This codes for CASSLTFFLVGAQPQHF.

This clonotype was counted between two and nine times. The chain is built from TRBV6-1 and TRBJ2-5, with TRBD1 matching 9 bases. The CDR3 totals 14 residues. Per germline, CDR1 MNHNS and CDR2 SASEGT. Losses at the gene ends were 6 bases for V and 2 bases for J; bases not matched to a gene: 4. The chain's CDR3 is CASRGTGLQETQYF. CDR3 bases: TGTGCCAGCAGAGGGACAGGGCTTCAAGAGACCCAGTACTTC.

This clonotype has a handful of counts. The J gene is TRBJ1-1, the V gene TRBV29-1, with TRBD1 matching over 7 bases. The CDR3 sequence is 14 residues long. The V and J ends lost 7 bases and 5 bases, in that order; junction bases with no gene match: 13. In germline, CDR1 is SQVTM, CDR2 ANQGSEA. CDR3 DNA: TGCAGCGGTCGTCCGACAGGGTGGAGGACTGAAGCTTTCTTT. This sequence encodes CSGRPTGWRTEAFF.

This clonotype was detected only once. The chain couples TRBV29-1 to TRBJ1-1; 9 positions agree with TRBD1. With V trimmed by 7 bases and J by 5 bases, 8 bases remained unmatched. The V gene's germline CDR1 is SQVTM and CDR2 ANQGSEA. This CDR3 contains 13 residues. CDR3 amino acids: CSGGQGGYTEAFF. CDR3 nucleotide sequence: TGCAGCGGGGGACAGGGAGGGTATACTGAAGCTTTCTTT. Complete variable domain (other parts from reference TRBV29-1 and TRBJ1-1): SAVISQKPSRDICQRGTSLTIQCQVDSQVTMMFWYRQQPGQSLTLIATANQGSEATYESGFVIDKFPISRPNLTFSTLTVSNMSPEDSSIYLCSGGQGGYTEAFFGQGTRLTVV.

This clonotype was seen repeatedly, ten times or more. The J gene is TRBJ2-7, the V gene TRBV7-2; 9 positions agree with TRBD2. CDR3 length equals 16 residues. The germline V gene encodes CDR1 SGHTA and CDR2 FQGNSA. V was pared by 5 bases and J by 3 bases, with 11 bases of the junction left unmatched. CDR3 in amino acids: CASSPRGGRVNYEQYF. The CDR3 coding sequence is TGTGCCAGCAGCCCCCGGGGCGGGAGGGTAAACTACGAGCAGTACTTC.

As regards this clonotype: The final CDR3 position lacks the conserved phenylalanine or tryptophan, pointing to a likely read error. This chain uses TRBV7-2 with TRBJ1-5; possibly TRBD1 for D (5 bases). CDR3 length: 15 residues. V dropped 5 bases and J dropped 5 bases, with 16 bases sitting between them. In germline, CDR1 is SGHTA, CDR2 FQGNSA. The CDR3: CASSPGPGFDQPQHL. In DNA form, the CDR3 reads TGTGCCAGCAGCCCAGGGCCAGGGTTCGATCAGCCCCAGCATTTG.

This clonotype was observed many times. J is TRBJ1-3 and V is TRBV11-2, with a weak D call TRBD1 (5 bases). Germline V gene data show CDR1 as SGHAT and CDR2 as FQNNGV. The CDR3 length is 15 residues. The ends were cut back, 5 bases at V and 0 bases at J, with 11 bases in the middle. As DNA, the CDR3 is TGTGCCAGCAGCCTGGGGCGGACCTCTGGAAACACCATATATTTT. Its protein product is CASSLGRTSGNTIYF. The full variable domain, completed using reference TRBV11-2 and TRBJ1-3, is EAGVAQSPRYKIIEKRQSVAFWCNPISGHATLYWYQQILGQGPKLLIQFQNNGVVDDSQLPKDRFSAERLKGVDSTLKIQPAKLEDSAVYLCASSLGRTSGNTIYFGEGSWLTVV.

A word on this clonotype: An end of the junction differs from the germline gene, which may be a read error. The chain has TRBV7-2 and TRBJ1-1; D is unresolved. The CDR3 covers 14 residues. The germline gives CDR1 SGHTA, CDR2 FQGNSA. The CDR3 sequence is CARSLLPPSSESVF. CDR3 nucleotides: TGTGCCAGAAGCTTATTACCCCCCAGCAGCGAATCTGTCTTT.

At least ten counts were recorded for this clonotype. The chain is built from TRBV7-2 and TRBJ2-5; D is unclear. This CDR3 is 12 amino acids long. Per germline, CDR1 SGHTA and CDR2 FQGNSA. V lost 3 bases, J lost 4 bases, and 6 bases lay in between. CDR3 sequence reads: CASSFFGETQYF. The CDR3 DNA sequence: TGTGCCAGCAGCTTTTTTGGAGAGACCCAGTACTTC. The full variable domain, in which reference TRBV7-2 and TRBJ2-5 provide the parts outside the CDR3, is GAGVSQSPSNKVTEKGKDVELRCDPISGHTALYWYRQSLGQGLEFLIYFQGNSAPDKSGLPSDRFSAERTGGSVSTLTIQRTQQEDSAVYLCASSFFGETQYFGPGTRLLVL.

This clonotype has just a few counts. The V gene is TRBV6-1, the J gene TRBJ1-5; 7 bases agree with TRBD1. The CDR3 runs 15 residues. The V gene's germline CDR1 is MNHNS and CDR2 SASEGT. Trimming at V came to 5 bases and at J to 6 bases, leaving 10 bases not matched to a gene. CDR3 in amino acids: CASSSTGIGGQPQHF. Written as DNA, the CDR3 is TGTGCCAGCAGTTCGACAGGGATAGGGGGTCAGCCCCAGCATTTT.

The chain recombines TRBV20-1 with TRBJ2-7; 9 positions agree with TRBD2. Looked up from germline, CDR1 is DFQATT and CDR2 is SNEGSKA (reference sequence). There are 15 residues in the CDR3. Germline trimming cut 3 bases from V and 1 base from J; bases unmatched to any gene: 7. The CDR3 DNA is TGCAGTGCTAGGACTAGCGGAGCCCCTTCCTACGAGCAGTACTTC. It codes for CSARTSGAPSYEQYF.

This clonotype was detected only a few times. The rearrangement links TRBV19 to TRBJ1-5, with D uncertain. Germline assignment: CDR1 LNHDA and CDR2 SQIVND (reference sequence). The CDR3 has 12 residues. V gave up 6 bases and J gave up 6 bases, with 9 bases separating them. DNA for the CDR3: TGTGCCAGTAGGCCGGGTGGTCAGCCCCAGCATTTT. Protein: CASRPGGQPQHF.

As concerns this clonotype: A read error is possible here, since a much larger clone lies one base away. The gene calls are TRBV28 and TRBJ2-1; D is undetermined. Germline V lookup: CDR1 MDHEN, CDR2 SYDVKM. Between the trimmed V and J ends, which lost 6 bases and 4 bases, there was a span of 13 bases. The CDR3 is 14 amino acids. CDR3 residues: CASSDIQEYNEQFF. In DNA, the CDR3 is TGTGCCAGCAGCGACATTCAGGAGTACAATGAGCAGTTCTTC.

This clonotype was found many times. This chain connects TRBV7-6 to TRBJ1-1; D is perhaps TRBD1 (5 bases). The V end was cut by 5 bases, the J end by 3 bases, with 13 bases between. Per the germline V gene, CDR1 is SGHVS and CDR2 is FNYEAQ. This CDR3 has 14 residues. The chain's CDR3 is CASSLGGADTEAFF. CDR3 coding DNA: TGTGCCAGCAGCCTTGGAGGGGCAGACACTGAAGCTTTCTTT.

The genes are TRBV10-2 and TRBJ1-5; TRBD1 is a possible D gene (6 bases). The germline gives CDR1 WSHSY, CDR2 SAAADI. The CDR3 is 13 amino acids. Trimming took off 3 bases at V and 7 bases at J, with 10 bases between the two ends. As DNA, the CDR3 is TGCGCCAGCAGTGACAGGGGCGCGCAGCCCCAGCATTTT. Encoded protein: CASSDRGAQPQHF.

This clonotype was seen more than once but under ten times. This sequence joins TRBV11-1 and TRBJ1-2; D unresolved. V was shortened by 6 bases and J by 5 bases, with 13 bases between the two germline ends. The germline V gene encodes CDR1 SGHAT and CDR2 FQDESV (reference sequence). There are 13 residues in the CDR3. The CDR3 loop is CASSVAPDYGYTF. CDR3 bases: TGTGCCAGCAGTGTAGCGCCAGATTATGGCTACACCTTC.

The chain employs TRBV7-8 and TRBJ2-5, with a possible D match to TRBD2 (6 bases). Germline values: CDR1 SGHVS, CDR2 FQNEAQ. Deletions cut 3 bases from V and 5 bases from J, with 13 bases between. The CDR3 loop spans 14 amino acids. CDR3 sequence reads: CASSFGLTKETQYF. The DNA of the CDR3 is TGTGCCAGCAGCTTCGGACTAACGAAGGAGACCCAGTACTTC.

This clonotype was found a few times. V gene TRBV7-6 combines with J gene TRBJ2-6, with a tentative D call TRBD1 (7 bases). Trimming took 1 base from V and 0 from J, leaving 13 bases between them. CDR1 and CDR2 from the germline V gene are SGHVS and FNYEAQ. This CDR3 region has 18 residues. CDR3 DNA: TGTGCCAGCAGCTTAGTTAACCAGGGGGGCTCTGGGGCCAACGTCCTGACTTTC. Encoded protein: CASSLVNQGGSGANVLTF. Drawing the rest from reference TRBV7-6 and TRBJ2-6, the complete variable domain is GAGVSQSPRYKVTKRGQDVALRCDPISGHVSLYWYRQALGQGPEFLTYFNYEAQQDKSGLPNDRFSAERPEGSISTLTIQRTEQRDSAMYRCASSLVNQGGSGANVLTFGAGSRLTVL.

Many counts were recorded for this clonotype. This chain connects TRBV7-8 to TRBJ1-1; TRBD1 aligns across 8 bases. V was pared by 3 bases and J by 5 bases, with 8 bases of the junction left unmatched. The germline V gene has CDR1 SGHVS and CDR2 FQNEAQ. The CDR3 has 15 amino acids. The CDR3 DNA follows: TGTGCCAGCAGCTTTGGACAGGGAGGGAAAACTGAAGCTTTCTTT. This translates into CASSFGQGGKTEAFF.

This chain connects TRBV2 to TRBJ2-3, with D perhaps TRBD1 (5 bases). CDR1 is SNHLY and CDR2 is FYNNEI in the germline V gene. The CDR3 extends over 14 amino acids. Trimming stripped 8 bases from V and 1 base from J, with 13 bases between. The CDR3 DNA is TGTGCCAGCGGTACAGGTTCTGGCACAGATACGCAGTATTTT. This gives the protein CASGTGSGTDTQYF. The entire variable domain, with the rest obtained from reference TRBV2 and TRBJ2-3, is as follows: EPEVTQTPSHQVTQMGQEVILRCVPISNHLYFYWYRQILGQKVEFLVSFYNNEISEKSEIFDDQFSVERPDGSNFTLKIRSTKLEDSAMYFCASGTGSGTDTQYFGPGTRLTVL.

V gene TRBV6-1 combines with J gene TRBJ2-3; tentative D call: TRBD2 (5 bases). This CDR3 spans 16 amino acids. The germline gives CDR1 MNHNS, CDR2 SASEGT. V was trimmed by 4 bases and J by 1 base, leaving 15 bases between them. CDR3 in amino acids: CASSAGDTYGTDTQYF. The DNA for the CDR3 is TGTGCCAGCAGTGCCGGGGATACCTACGGCACAGATACGCAGTATTTT.

To note about this clonotype: The missing conserved phenylalanine or tryptophan at the end of this CDR3 makes a read error likely. The chain uses TRBV19 and TRBJ2-5; no reliable D call. Between the trimmed V and J ends, which lost 5 bases and 5 bases, there was a span of 24 bases. This CDR3 is built from 17 residues. Germline CDR1 and CDR2: LNHDA and SQIVND (reference sequence). The CDR3 sequence: CASSVAGPVGFGETQYL. The DNA of the CDR3 is TGTGCCAGTAGTGTAGCCGGACCCGTCGGTTTCGGGGAGACCCAGTACTTA.

Comment on this clonotype: A junction end diverges from the germline sequence, so it may reflect a read error. The chain combines TRBV6-1 with TRBJ2-3, with 10 bases identical to TRBD1. Germline values: CDR1 MNHNS, CDR2 SASEGT. There are 14 residues in the CDR3. CDR3 in amino acids: CDSGEGTGADTQYF. The CDR3 DNA follows: TGTGACAGCGGTGAAGGGACAGGGGCAGATACGCAGTATTTT.

This clonotype turned up a few times. This rearrangement joins TRBV6-2 or TRBV6-3 to TRBJ2-7, with D possibly matching TRBD1 (6 bases). This CDR3 has 14 residues. Trimming took off 2 bases at V and 5 bases at J, with 13 bases between the two ends. Germline assignment: CDR1 MNHEY and CDR2 SVGEGT. In DNA, the CDR3 is TGTGCCAGCAGTTACGAGACAGGCCGGGACGAGCAGTACTTC. This codes for CASSYETGRDEQYF.

In its sample, this clonotype was seen many times. The chain combines TRBV7-2 with TRBJ2-2; 9 bases map to TRBD1. Germline lookup yields CDR1 SGHTA and CDR2 FQGNSA. There are 15 residues in the CDR3. J gave up 6 bases and V 5 bases, and 7 bases lay outside the gene matches. The DNA of the CDR3 is TGTGCCAGCAGCCTAGGGGACAGGGTGGCCGGGGAGCTGTTTTTT. Its translation is CASSLGDRVAGELFF.